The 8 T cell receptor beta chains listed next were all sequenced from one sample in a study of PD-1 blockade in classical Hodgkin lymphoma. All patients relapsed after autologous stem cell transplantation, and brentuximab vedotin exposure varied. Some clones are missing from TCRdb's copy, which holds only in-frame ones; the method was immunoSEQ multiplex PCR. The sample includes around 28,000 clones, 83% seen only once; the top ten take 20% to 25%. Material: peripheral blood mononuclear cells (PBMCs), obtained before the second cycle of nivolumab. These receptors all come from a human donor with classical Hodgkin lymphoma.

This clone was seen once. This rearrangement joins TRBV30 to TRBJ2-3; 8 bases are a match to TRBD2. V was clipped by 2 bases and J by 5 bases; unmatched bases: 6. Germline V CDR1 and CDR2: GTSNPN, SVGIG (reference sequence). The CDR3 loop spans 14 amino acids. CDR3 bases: TGTGCCTGGAGTCGGGCGGGAGGCTTAGATACGCAGTATTTT. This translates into CAWSRAGGLDTQYF.

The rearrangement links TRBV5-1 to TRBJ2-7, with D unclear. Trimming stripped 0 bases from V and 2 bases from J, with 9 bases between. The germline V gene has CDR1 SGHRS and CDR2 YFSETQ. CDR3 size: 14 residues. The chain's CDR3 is CASSLAGPPYEQYF. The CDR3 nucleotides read TGCGCCAGCAGCTTGGCAGGCCCGCCCTACGAGCAGTACTTC.

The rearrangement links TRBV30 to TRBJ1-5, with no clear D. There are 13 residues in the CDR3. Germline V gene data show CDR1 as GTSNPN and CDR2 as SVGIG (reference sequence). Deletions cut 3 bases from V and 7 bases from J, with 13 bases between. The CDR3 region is CAWSQAFGQPQHF. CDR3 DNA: TGTGCCTGGAGCCAGGCGTTCGGGCAGCCCCAGCATTTT.

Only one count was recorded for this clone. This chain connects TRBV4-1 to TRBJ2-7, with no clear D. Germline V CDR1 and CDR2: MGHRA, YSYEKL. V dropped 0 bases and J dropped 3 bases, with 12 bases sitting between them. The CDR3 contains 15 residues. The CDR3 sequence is CASSQDRELRYEQYF. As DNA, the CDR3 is TGCGCCAGCAGCCAAGATAGAGAGCTCCGCTACGAGCAGTACTTC.

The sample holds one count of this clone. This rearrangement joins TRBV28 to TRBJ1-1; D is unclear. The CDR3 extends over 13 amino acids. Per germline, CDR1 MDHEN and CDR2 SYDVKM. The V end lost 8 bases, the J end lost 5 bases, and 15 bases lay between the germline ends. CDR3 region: CASVLPGYTEAFF. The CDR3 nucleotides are TGTGCCAGCGTACTCCCGGGGTATACTGAAGCTTTCTTT.

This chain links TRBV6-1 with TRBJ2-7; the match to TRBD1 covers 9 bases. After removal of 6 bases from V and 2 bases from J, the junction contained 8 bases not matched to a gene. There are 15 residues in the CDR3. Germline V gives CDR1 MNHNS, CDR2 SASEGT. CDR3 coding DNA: TGTGCCAGCAGAGCGACAGGGGGGATTCCCTACGAGCAGTACTTC. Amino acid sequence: CASRATGGIPYEQYF.

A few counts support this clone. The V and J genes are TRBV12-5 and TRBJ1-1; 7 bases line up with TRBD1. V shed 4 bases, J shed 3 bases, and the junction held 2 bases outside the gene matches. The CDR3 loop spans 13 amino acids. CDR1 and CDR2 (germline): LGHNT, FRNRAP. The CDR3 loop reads CASGSTGDTEAFF. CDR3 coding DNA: TGTGCTAGTGGTTCCACAGGGGACACTGAAGCTTTCTTT.

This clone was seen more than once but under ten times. The CDR3 DNA reads TGTGCCAGCAGAGCTGCACACGAGCAGTACTTC. This sequence encodes CASRAAHEQYF. The chain links TRBV2 to TRBJ2-7, with no clear D. CDR3 length equals 11 residues. Trimming cost V 6 bases and J 5 bases, with 8 bases left between them. From germline, CDR1 is SNHLY and CDR2 FYNNEI.